The sequence of this TCR beta chain was determined in a study of blood T cell repertoires in COVID-19. Across the study: Samples of COVID-19 (acute and convalescent) were obtained from the United States, Italy and Spain. Nucleic acid was either cDNA or gDNA, and it came from T cells, B-cell-depleted T cells, or PBMCs.

The CDR3 consists of 16 residues. With 0 bases removed from V and 4 bases from J, the gap between germline ends came to 16 bases. Germline-derived CDR1 and CDR2 are SGHDT and YYEEEE. Assay used: immunoSEQ multiplex PCR; TCRdb lists only in-frame clones, some missing. The sample consists of 70,000 to 90,000 clones, 80% to 90% of them appearing once. The V call is TRBV5-6, the J call TRBJ1-2; D might be TRBD1 (5 bases). Sequencing input: peripheral blood. This clonotype originated in a man in his sixties with acute or convalescent COVID-19. CDR3 sequence reads: CASSLGGGAVTYGYTF. CDR3 DNA sequence: TGTGCCAGCAGCTTGGGTGGTGGGGCGGTTACCTATGGCTACACCTTC.